The 14 T cell receptor beta chains below were found in one sample sequenced in a study of T cell responses to AZD1222 COVID-19 vaccine. Libraries were prepared by immunoSEQ multiplex PCR; TCRdb keeps only in-frame clonotypes and omits some of them. The sample carries over 110,000 clones, around 94% recorded once. The sample consisted of peripheral blood, taken 28 days after the second AZD1222 dose. The receptors were gathered from an adult who received the AZD1222 COVID-19 vaccine.

V usage is TRBV6-5 and J usage is TRBJ2-7; a weak D match, TRBD2 (6 bases). CDR3 size: 14 residues. The V and J ends lost 6 bases and 6 bases respectively, with 18 bases between them. The V gene's germline CDR1 is MNHEY and CDR2 SVGAGI. DNA of the CDR3: TGTGCCAGCAGAATCGAGACTAGAGGAGGCGAGCAGTACTTC. Translation: CASRIETRGGEQYF.

This clone was picked up one time. The chain uses TRBV29-1 and TRBJ1-1; 9 bases line up with TRBD1. This CDR3 has 14 residues. The J segment lost 2 bases and the V segment lost 4 bases, leaving 5 bases of the junction unmatched. The germline gives CDR1 SQVTM, CDR2 ANQGSEA. The chain's CDR3 is CSVAGTGLNTEAFF. The CDR3 DNA follows: TGCAGCGTTGCGGGGACAGGGCTAAACACTGAAGCTTTCTTT.

V usage is TRBV3-1 (or the pseudogene TRBV3-2) and J usage is TRBJ2-1; D unresolved. CDR3 length: 14 residues. Germline V gene sequence: CDR1 LGHDT, CDR2 YNNKEL (reference sequence). The V gene lost 1 base and the J gene lost 7 bases, with 11 bases spanning the gap. As DNA, the CDR3 is TGTGCCAGCAGCCAAGGGTTCTTACGGAATGAGCAGTTCTTC. Translated: CASSQGFLRNEQFF.

The chain joins TRBV28 to TRBJ2-2, with 8 bases identical to TRBD2. The CDR3 consists of 16 residues. Trimming at V came to 3 bases and at J to 1 base, leaving 4 bases not matched to a gene. Germline lookup yields CDR1 MDHEN and CDR2 SYDVKM. The CDR3 region has the DNA TGTGCCAGCAGTTTCGGGAGGGGGTTGAACACCGGGGAGCTGTTTTTT. It yields the protein CASSFGRGLNTGELFF.

The gene calls are TRBV19 and TRBJ2-1; TRBD2 matches at 7 bases. Germline V lookup: CDR1 LNHDA, CDR2 SQIVND (reference sequence). The CDR3 has 14 amino acids. Trimming cost V 2 bases and J 9 bases; bases outside gene matches: 7. CDR3 in amino acids: CASSIRRERAEQFF. The DNA of the CDR3 is TGTGCCAGTAGTATACGGCGGGAGAGGGCTGAGCAGTTCTTC.

This clone was seen ten or more times. The chain employs TRBV7-9 and TRBJ1-1; D remains unclear. The V and J ends lost 5 bases and 1 base respectively, with 11 bases between them. The CDR3 is made up of 14 amino acids. Germline V gene lookup returns CDR1 SEHNR and CDR2 FQNEAQ (reference sequence). CDR3 loop: CASSPWTKNTEAFF. The CDR3 nucleotides read TGTGCCAGCAGCCCCTGGACCAAGAACACTGAAGCTTTCTTT.

The chain is built from TRBV4-1 and TRBJ1-2; 7 bases map to TRBD1. The length of the CDR3 is 15 residues. The J segment lost 4 bases and the V segment lost 2 bases, leaving 7 bases of the junction unmatched. Germline CDR1 and CDR2: MGHRA and YSYEKL. CDR3 residues: CASSQSGDRIYGYTF. CDR3 DNA: TGCGCCAGCAGCCAATCTGGGGACAGAATCTATGGCTACACCTTC.

The chain uses TRBV7-2 and TRBJ2-3, with D perhaps TRBD1 (5 bases). The germline gives CDR1 SGHTA, CDR2 FQGNSA. V dropped 4 bases and J dropped 0 bases, with 14 bases sitting between them. This CDR3 has 16 amino acids. CDR3 in amino acids: CASSSLQGTSTDTQYF. For the CDR3, the DNA is TGTGCCAGCAGCTCCCTTCAGGGAACTAGCACAGATACGCAGTATTTT.

The V and J genes are TRBV30 and TRBJ2-7; 10 nucleotides align to TRBD2. V gave up 0 bases and J gave up 7 bases; unmatched junction bases: 9. CDR1 and CDR2 from the germline V gene are GTSNPN and SVGIG (reference sequence). The CDR3 covers 15 residues. The DNA of the CDR3 is TGTGCCTGGAGTGTAGGTAGCGGGGGGCCCCTGGAGCAGTACGTC. Translating it yields CAWSVGSGGPLEQYV.

The chain joins TRBV2 to TRBJ1-1; no definite D call. V was trimmed by 0 bases and J by 4 bases, leaving 12 bases between them. Germline CDR1 reads SNHLY; CDR2 reads FYNNEI. The length of the CDR3 is 15 residues. As DNA, the CDR3 is TGTGCCAGCAGTGAAGCGCGCACCCGGGGCACTGAAGCTTTCTTT. It is translated as CASSEARTRGTEAFF.

This clone was observed a single time. The J gene is TRBJ1-1, the V gene TRBV12-3 or TRBV12-4; a possible D gene is TRBD1 (5 bases). The CDR3 is 11 residues long. Deletions cut 6 bases from V and 11 bases from J, with 13 bases between. The CDR3 DNA follows: TGTGCCAGCAGCAGGGACTATGTGGCTTTCTTT. This codes for CASSRDYVAFF.

The chain couples TRBV12-5 to TRBJ2-1; the D gene is possibly TRBD2 (6 bases). The CDR3 length is 15 residues. Trimming pared 5 bases from V and 7 bases from J, leaving 18 bases between. Per germline, CDR1 LGHNT and CDR2 FRNRAP. CDR3 nucleotide sequence: TGTGCTAGTGGTGGGCGGGGCGGACGGGGGAATGAGCAGTTCTTC. This sequence encodes CASGGRGGRGNEQFF.

This chain uses TRBV10-3 with TRBJ1-6; D is undetermined. V lost 3 bases and J lost 4, with 13 bases in between. From germline, CDR1 is ENHRY and CDR2 SYGVKD. The CDR3 totals 16 residues. The CDR3 loop reads CAISERAGGYNSPLHF. The DNA for the CDR3 is TGTGCCATCAGTGAAAGGGCCGGAGGTTATAATTCACCCCTCCACTTT.

In its sample, this clone was seen once. The gene calls are TRBV19 and TRBJ2-7, with 7 bases aligning to TRBD2. The V segment lost 1 base and the J segment 5 bases; nucleotides outside the gene matches: 5. The CDR3 sequence is 14 residues long. Germline-derived CDR1 and CDR2 are LNHDA and SQIVND (reference sequence). CDR3 in DNA: TGTGCCAGTAGTATAGCGGGAGGTCGAGACGAGCAGTACTTC. It encodes CASSIAGGRDEQYF.